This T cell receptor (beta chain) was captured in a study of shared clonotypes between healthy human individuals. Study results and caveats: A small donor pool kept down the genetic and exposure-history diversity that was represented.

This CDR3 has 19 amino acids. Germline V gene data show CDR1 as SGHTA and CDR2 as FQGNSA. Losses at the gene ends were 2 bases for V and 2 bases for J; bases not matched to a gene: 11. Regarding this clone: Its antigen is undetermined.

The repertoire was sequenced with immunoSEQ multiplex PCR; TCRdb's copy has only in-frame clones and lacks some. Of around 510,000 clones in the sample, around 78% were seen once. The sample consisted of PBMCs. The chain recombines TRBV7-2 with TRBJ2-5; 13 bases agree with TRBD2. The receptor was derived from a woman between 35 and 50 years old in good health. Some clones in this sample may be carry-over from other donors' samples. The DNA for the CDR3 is TGTGCCAGCAGCTTATCGGGACTAGCGGGACCAACCAAACAAGAGACCCAGTACTTC. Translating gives CASSLSGLAGPTKQETQYF.